Included here is one T cell receptor beta chain sequence, with context. This specimen comes from a study of cytomegalovirus exposure and HLA in healthy donors. V was clipped by 4 bases and J by 10 bases; unmatched bases: 4. CDR1 is SGDLS, CDR2 YYNGEE, per germline. The length of the CDR3 is 12 residues. Here immunoSEQ multiplex PCR was the method, and the copy in TCRdb shows in-frame clones only, minus some. The sample yields 180,000 or so clones, approximately 86% seen once. The receptor comes from a man aged 18 to 29 in good health and CMV-seropositive. Sequencing input: PBMCs. V and J are TRBV9 and TRBJ2-1; the match to TRBD2 covers 8 bases. DNA of the CDR3: TGTGCCAGCAGCACGCGGGGGGCAGAGCAGTTCTTC. This gives the protein CASSTRGAEQFF.